What follows is one T cell receptor (beta chain) and its context. Its antigen is unidentified. This clone may be a read error of a much larger clone one base away. This sample was included in a study of immune heterogeneity within non-small cell lung tumors. Study-level points and caveats: Identical dominant CDR3 beta clonotypes were found recurring across a patient's tumor sites, along with site-unique high-frequency clones. A significant, moderate positive correlation (R about 0.35) linked local T-cell clonality and tumor mutational burden.

A multiplex PCR containing 32 V primers and 13 J primers was used to amplify TCR beta CDR3. TCRdb re-called the multiplex PCR reads through MiXCR, storing one row per CDR3 protein. The sample contains 4,500 or so distinct CDR3 sequences, about 33% of which appear only once. Germline loops: CDR1 LNHDA, CDR2 SQIVND (reference sequence). With V trimmed by 6 bases and J by 9 bases, 12 bases remained unmatched. This CDR3 is built from 15 residues. Bulk tumor genomic DNA (approximately 600 ng per sample) served as template. Several widely spaced biopsies per primary tumor were taken during surgery. Curative operations were performed on patients who had untreated, newly diagnosed non-small cell lung cancer.

V is TRBV19 and J is TRBJ2-2; 8 positions agree with TRBD1. The TCR originated in a woman between 45 and 65 years old with non-small cell lung cancer. Sequenced: lung tumor tissue. The CDR3: CASRPGTGYTWELFF. The CDR3, as DNA: TGTGCCAGTAGGCCCGGGACAGGTTATACCTGGGAGCTGTTTTTT.